This T cell receptor (beta chain) was sequenced in a study of blood T cells in healthy people across ages (dated by TCRdb to 2014 to 2015). Broadly, across the study: Template switching captured roughly one uniquely barcoded TCR beta cDNA molecule per two T cells in model experiments. Using deep sequencing normalized with unique cDNA molecular identifiers, the study measured how TCR beta repertoire diversity changes with age. Two additional independent replicas of 1 million unique cDNA reads from the same blood draw were analyzed for two donors (one aged 18 to 30 and one aged 80 or older). The donors were divided into four age groups: young (average around 17 years), middle-aged (about 39), aged (approximately 59) and long-lived (nearly 85). Donors of different ages were randomly distributed across sequencing lanes to avoid experimental bias. On the study overall, not on this receptor specifically: Estimates of total diversity based on one million sequenced T cells were regarded as lower bounds and as underestimates. The CMV infection status of donors was not known, potentially confounding age-related changes in expanded clonotypes. Bulk unsorted PBMC profiling prevented conclusive comparison of naive and antigen-experienced compartments. A strong correlation was found between observed TCR beta diversity and the percentage of naive T cells measured by flow cytometry. Compared with the aged group, the long-lived group had more naive CD4+ T cells, fewer expanded clones and increased TCR diversity, a pattern suggesting age selection. As age increased, observed TCR beta diversity per million T cells dropped in a roughly linear way, and a significant reduction was already evident by age about 40.

CDR1 and CDR2, looked up from the germline V gene, are SGHTA and FQGTGA. After removal of 8 bases from V and 2 bases from J, the junction retains 0 bases not matched to a gene. The CDR3 runs 14 amino acids, cysteine and phenylalanine included. CDR3 DNA is the only sequence kept; it has 42 bases, read in frame from the first base. Donors were 35 to 40 systemically healthy Caucasian individuals from Russia aged roughly 6 to 95 years. Around 10 milliliters of peripheral blood were collected from each donor into EDTA-treated Vacutainer tubes. Ficoll-Paque density-gradient centrifugation was used to isolate PBMCs, with at least 6 million obtained per sample. Trizol reagent was used to extract total RNA from the PBMCs, yielding at least 6 micrograms per sample. Naive CD45RAhigh/CD27high T cell percentages were measured by flow cytometry on a PBMC aliquot from every donor. The protocol used for the library was 5' RACE. The sequencer listed for this sample is Illumina HiSeq 2500. A second PCR of roughly 7 to 11 cycles was performed with a sample-barcoded 5' primer and a J-beta primer mix. Each TCR beta cDNA molecule received a unique molecular identifier from a template-switch 5' adaptor carrying 12 random nucleotides. Each sample yielded at least 3 million CDR3-containing paired-end reads. First-strand cDNA was synthesized from all RNA with the Mint cDNA synthesis kit, primed by a TRBC-specific oligonucleotide. Following uracil-DNA glycosylase treatment, all cDNA underwent a first 18-cycle PCR with the universal primers M1SS and BC2_uni_R. Turning to the authors' computational methods: For normalization, 1 million high-quality reads were randomly selected from each sample, with every read carrying a distinct molecular identifier. Instead of being binned into consensus sequences, reads that shared molecular identifiers were thrown out. MiTCR, set to a Q25 quality threshold and the strictest error-elimination algorithm, was used for CDR3 identification, clonotype clustering and error correction. A nonparametric unseen species model using Euler transformation provided a lower-bound estimate of total TCR beta diversity. TCRdb reworked the public reads: Q25 trimming with fastp, MiXCR clone assembly, productive beta chains retained. Duplicate CDR3 protein sequences are folded into a single record with the most common DNA and genes. The V and J calls, along with clone size, are taken from TCRdb and not from the paper's own processing. The sample table records some 1.7 million distinct CDR3 sequences; about 28% of these occur just once. The ten largest clonotypes hold around 7.7% of the sample.

As for this clonotype: There is no known antigen for this receptor. Per-base quality was not reported, and no clone a single base away is much larger than it.

The V and J segments used are TRBV7-3 and TRBJ2-6, with TRBD1 identical over 10 junction bases. The sequenced sample consisted of blood. This sequence was found in a woman aged 25 to 45 in good health. The CDR3 loop reads CASGTGAGANVLTF. The sequenced DNA: TGTGCCAGCGGGACAGGGGCTGGGGCCAACGTCCTGACTTTC.